This TCR beta chain was found in a study of human T cells and chemical hapten exposure. Overall study findings and caveats: As the donors had alopecia, their immune response may differ from healthy people's.

Under the authors' procedure: The median was roughly 100,000 TCRs per sample, ranging about 20,000 to 690,600. TCRdb re-called the RACE reads through MiXCR, storing one row per CDR3 protein. The authors' filters were not applied to this entry. The table has about 96,000 distinct CDR3 sequences, roughly a tenth seen once. Notes on this clonotype: The antigen is undetermined.

Noted time point: patch test 2, 6 weeks after DPC sensitization. Treatment described: therapeutic diphenylcyclopropenone sensitization with weekly scalp DPC. CDR1 and CDR2 from the germline V gene are LNHDA and SQIVND (reference sequence). The CDR3 is made up of 15 amino acids. V was clipped by 2 bases and J by 1 base, with 9 bases between them. This receptor was taken from a woman in her forties with alopecia areata. Some clones in this sample may be carry-over from other donors' samples. V gene TRBV19 combines with J gene TRBJ1-5; D call uncertain. The sample was whole blood, taken in connection with sensitization to the hapten diphenylcyclopropenone (DPC). The CDR3, as DNA: TGTGCCAGTAGTATATTGGCAGGCAGCAATCAGCCCCAGCATTTT. The encoded protein is CASSILAGSNQPQHF. The whole variable domain, filled in from reference TRBV19 and TRBJ1-5, reads DGGITQSPKYLFRKEGQNVTLSCEQNLNHDAMYWYRQDPGQGLRLIYYSQIVNDFQKGDIAEGYSVSREKKESFPLTVTSAQKNPTAFYLCASSILAGSNQPQHFGDGTRLSIL.